Described below is a single T cell receptor (beta chain) sequence and its context. Its antigen specificity is not known. Per-nucleotide qualities are absent, and no much larger clonotype sits a single base away. This sample is drawn from a study of cytotoxic CD8 clonotypes in ibrutinib-treated CLL (dated by TCRdb to the early 2020s). With respect to the entire study: The cohort included roughly 15 treatment-naive and ten to eleven relapsed/refractory patients; approximately 17 were IGHV unmutated. On average, each sample yielded around 230,000 productive templates and tens of thousands of productive rearrangements. Patients were still on ibrutinib when every remission and progressive disease sample was collected. Partial responses were observed in about 24 patients and complete responses in 2; after a median follow-up of around 68 months, remission was maintained in approximately 14 patients and progression was observed in approximately 12. Longitudinal samples were obtainable from about 30% of the roughly 90 participants in the trial. Cryopreserved peripheral blood mononuclear cells were collected before treatment, at response, and at either disease progression or sustained remission. Response samples were taken after a median of 12 months on treatment, ranging from about 6 to 40 months. Study-level results and caveats: Clonality increased at ibrutinib response, stayed stable in sustained remission, and fell back toward baseline at progression. Baseline clonality exceeded that of age-matched healthy donors and correlated strongly with circulating CD8+ T-cell counts. Public clonotypes were rare and either shrank or stayed stable during treatment, and the rise in clonality at ibrutinib response reflected expansion of private clonotypes. Lymph node repertoires were not examined, and the timing of sampling was not matched between patients in sustained remission and those whose disease progressed.

Each clonotype received, on average, 10x coverage in deep resolution sequencing performed on a MiSeq, where the target depth lay between 1 in 1 million and 1 in 200,000 T cells. TCR beta libraries were generated with the immunoSEQ hsTCRB Kit. Turning to the authors' computational methods: Data were analyzed with ImmunoSEQ Data Assistant and ImmunoSEQ Analyzer, with V, D and J genes assigned per IMGT definitions. Clonality, which ranges from 0 to 1, was calculated by subtracting the normalized Shannon entropy of productive rearrangement frequencies from one. Only overrepresented clonotypes making up at least 0.05% of the repertoire of each patient were included in the public clonotype analysis. Repertoires from roughly 13 age-matched healthy donors in immuneACCESS were used as clonality controls. The source is immuneACCESS, and TCRdb retained only in-frame sequences with V and J called. Part of the clones is not carried over; for the studies checked, unresolved V genes explain less than half of this, and the remainder is unexplained. The D gene and trimming were derived from the DNA, and the V and J assignments and clone size from that table. Within this sample are about 160,000 clones, with roughly 86% of them counted one time only. The top ten clonotypes cover over 2% of the sample.

Looking up the germline V gene (reference sequence) yields CDR1 MNHEY and CDR2 SMNVEV. Taken from cysteine to phenylalanine, the CDR3 has 15 residues. Here the CDR3 DNA is all that survives: 45 bases in frame from base 1. V and J are trimmed by 6 bases and 7 bases, and the gene matches miss 8 bases of the junction. Taken with the paper, the label for time point translates to: 12 months on ibrutinib. For TCR beta library preparation, 1.5 to 2 micrograms of genomic DNA were extracted from the cryopreserved PBMCs. Longitudinal blood samples from CLL patients receiving ibrutinib monotherapy were subjected to high-throughput TCR beta sequencing. The patients took part in an open-label, single-center phase 2 trial of ibrutinib monotherapy.

This receptor was obtained from a human donor with chronic lymphocytic leukemia. The chain is encoded by TRBV27 joined to TRBJ2-1; 11 of the junction bases match TRBD2. Source: PBMCs, taken after 12 months of ibrutinib treatment. The DNA sequence follows: TGTGCCAGCAGAGAACTAGCGGGAGTCAGGAATGAGCAGTTCTTC. This yields the protein CASRELAGVRNEQFF.